Listed below are T cell receptor beta chains from one sample, sequenced in a study of T cell responses to AZD1222 COVID-19 vaccine. Repertoires were generated with immunoSEQ multiplex PCR, while TCRdb's copy carries only in-frame clones and drops some. The repertoire includes 75,000 to 100,000 clones, about 89% of them detected once, and roughly 1.7% sits in the top ten. This specimen consisted of peripheral blood, obtained on day 0 of AZD1222 vaccination. These receptors were collected from an adult in good health. CDR3s include the opening cysteine and the closing phenylalanine or tryptophan. Fields, in order: J gene, clone size, V gene, D gene, CDR3 DNA, CDR3 protein. A D gene is named only where the DNA matches it firmly. Clone size is stated in some rows and not others, as once, few, many or a class when expanded.

>TRBJ1-5|.|TRBV28|TRBD1
TGTGCCAGCAGTTTCCTTGGACAGGGGGCTCGGCCCCAGCATTTT
CASSFLGQGARPQHF
>TRBJ1-1|.|TRBV5-4|.
TGTGCCAGCAGCCCGAGAGGCGGGGGGAACACTGAAGCTTTCTTT
CASSPRGGGNTEAFF
>TRBJ2-7|.|TRBV5-1|TRBD1
TGCGCCAGCAGCTTGATGGGACAGGGGACCCCCGGGGATCTGTACTTC
CASSLMGQGTPGDLYF
>TRBJ1-2|few|TRBV5-5|.
TGTGCCAGCAGCTTGGATAGTAGGATGTTTTCTGGCTACACCTTC
CASSLDSRMFSGYTF
>TRBJ1-2|once|TRBV3-1/TRBV3-2|.
TGTGCCAGCAGCCAGGTCGGAAACTATGGCTACACCTTC
CASSQVGNYGYTF
>TRBJ2-7|.|TRBV28|TRBD1
TGTGCCAGCCAGGGGGCGCCGGACTACGAGCAGTACTTC
CASQGAPDYEQYF
>TRBJ1-4|.|TRBV4-3|.
TGCGCCAGCAGCCAAGTCGGATTCGGCCAGGGTAATGAAAAACTGTTTTTT
CASSQVGFGQGNEKLFF
>TRBJ1-5|.|TRBV28|TRBD1
TGTGCCAGCAGTTTAGGGGACAGGACCAATCAGCCCCAGCATTTT
CASSLGDRTNQPQHF
>TRBJ2-3|.|TRBV3-1/TRBV3-2|.
TGTGCCAGCAGCCAAGATCAGGCGCGGGATACGCAGTATTTT
CASSQDQARDTQYF
>TRBJ1-6|.|TRBV30|.
TGTGCCTGGAGTACAGGGTTGTCGAATTCACCCCTCCACTTT
CAWSTGLSNSPLHF
>TRBJ1-3|.|TRBV27|TRBD1
TGTGCCAGCAGTTTAGGGCAGGGGGCGAACACCATATATTTT
CASSLGQGANTIYF
>TRBJ1-2|.|TRBV9|.
.
CASSVGQGSGWHTF
>TRBJ1-1|.|TRBV7-8|TRBD1
TGTGCCAGCAGAGAAGACAGGGGGTTGACTGAAGCTTTCTTT
CASREDRGLTEAFF
>TRBJ1-5|.|TRBV2|TRBD1
TGTGCCAGCAGTACGGACAGGGGGGGCAATCAGCCCCAGCATTTT
CASSTDRGGNQPQHF
>TRBJ2-3|.|TRBV2|.
TGTGCCAGCACTAAGCGCGCAGATACGCAGTATTTT
CASTKRADTQYF
>TRBJ1-2|.|TRBV10-2|TRBD1
TGCGCCAGCAGCGGGACAGGAGCTAACTATGGCTACACCTTC
CASSGTGANYGYTF
>TRBJ2-6|.|TRBV2|.
TGTGCCAGAGCACGGACGGTACGAGGTCATGGGGCCAACGTCCTGACTTTC
CARARTVRGHGANVLTF
>TRBJ2-7|few|TRBV7-9|.
TGTGCCAGCAGCTTTTCGGGAAGGGTGATGAACGAGCAGTACTTC
CASSFSGRVMNEQYF
>TRBJ1-1|.|TRBV29-1|.
TGCAGCGTTGTCGGGAGCCCGGCCACTGAAGCTTTCTTT
CSVVGSPATEAFF
>TRBJ1-2|.|TRBV28|.
TGTGCCAGCAGTTTACGACGACAGAACTATGGCTACACCTTC
CASSLRRQNYGYTF
>TRBJ1-1|.|TRBV28|.
TGTGCCAGCCACCACATTCTCCATCCTGAAGCTTTCTTT
CASHHILHPEAFF
>TRBJ1-5|.|TRBV30|TRBD1
TGTGCCTGGAGGAGACAGGGGGCAAGCAATCAGCCCCAGCATTTT
CAWRRQGASNQPQHF